This T cell receptor beta chain derives from a study of pediatric ulcerative colitis. Study-level findings and limits: Ulcerative colitis patients shared more blood-rectal clones than controls. Repertoires came from total lymphocyte DNA, not specific subsets. Acute severe colitis showed lower rectal diversity from clonal expansions.

On this clone: Its matching antigen is unknown.

Assay used: immunoSEQ multiplex PCR; TCRdb lists only in-frame clones, some missing. The sample lists 40,000 to 55,000 clones, around 81% occurring once. Germline loops: CDR1 SGHAT, CDR2 FQNNGV. Trimming took 3 bases from V and 3 from J, leaving 5 bases between them. The CDR3 is made up of 13 amino acids. One to two pinch biopsies were taken from the rectum during colonoscopy. The TCR sequence derives from a girl aged 10 to 17 with moderate ulcerative colitis. V and J are TRBV11-2 and TRBJ2-2; D not resolved. The specimen was gut tissue. In DNA, the CDR3 is TGTGCCAGCAGCTTGCCCTACACCGGGGAGCTGTTTTTT. Protein product: CASSLPYTGELFF.